Listed below are T cell receptor beta chains from one sample, sequenced in a study of vaccination and CD4 T cells after COVID-19. Each CDR3 protein is one row after TCRdb ran MiXCR on the PCR reads. The sample consists of over 15,000 distinct CDR3 sequences, over 60% of them appearing once. No antigen has been assigned to these receptors. Specimen: CD4+ T cells from blood, cultured in vitro, collected after SARS-CoV-2 vaccination. The receptors here all came from a human donor who received a COVID-19 vaccine. Each CDR3 is given with its conserved first and last residue. D genes are given only for firm matches. A clone size is listed for some rows: how often the clone was seen (once, few, many), or a class if it is expanded.

clone_size,j_call,v_call,d_call,cdr3_aa,cdr3_nt
-,TRBJ2-7,TRBV27,-,CASRTDRLSYEQYF,TGTGCCAGCAGAACCGACAGGCTCTCCTACGAGCAGTACTTC
once,TRBJ2-5,TRBV24-1,TRBD1,CATGDSYQETQYF,TGTGCCACAGGGGACAGTTACCAAGAGACCCAGTACTTC
-,TRBJ2-3,TRBV2,TRBD2,CASRAGLAVFTDTQYF,TGTGCCAGCAGAGCGGGACTAGCGGTTTTTACAGATACGCAGTATTTT
-,TRBJ1-4,TRBV30,-,CAWSWKGGEKLFF,TGTGCCTGGAGTTGGAAAGGGGGTGAAAAACTGTTTTTT
-,TRBJ1-5,TRBV20-1,TRBD1,CSAMDREDQPQHF,TGCAGTGCTATGGACAGGGAGGATCAGCCCCAGCATTTT
-,TRBJ1-6,TRBV5-1,-,CASSLAFLGSPLHF,TGCGCCAGCAGCTTGGCTTTTTTGGGTTCACCCCTCCACTTT
-,TRBJ1-2,TRBV6-1,-,CASIPSRANYGYTF,TGTGCCAGCATCCCGAGCAGAGCTAACTATGGCTACACCTTC
few,TRBJ1-2,TRBV7-9,-,CASSPQDYGYTF,TGTGCCAGCAGCCCACAGGATTATGGCTACACCTTC
-,TRBJ1-1,TRBV6-1,-,CASRPTQDTEAFF,TGTGCCAGCAGGCCGACACAGGACACTGAAGCTTTCTTT
-,TRBJ2-5,TRBV7-2,-,CASSLKETQYF,TGTGCCAGCAGCTTGAAAGAGACCCAGTACTTC
-,TRBJ2-1,TRBV4-2,TRBD2,CASSLRTSGGAGYNEQFF,TGTGCCAGCAGCCTACGAACTAGCGGGGGGGCCGGCTACAATGAGCAGTTCTTC
-,TRBJ1-3,TRBV6-1,-,CASSEMGNTIYF,TGTGCCAGCAGTGAAATGGGAAACACCATATATTTT
-,TRBJ1-2,TRBV24-1,-,CATSGSRHFYGYTF,TGTGCCACCAGTGGTTCCAGACACTTCTATGGCTACACCTTC
-,TRBJ1-2,TRBV5-1,-,CASSDGQHSGYTF,TGCGCCAGCAGCGACGGACAGCACTCTGGCTACACCTTC
-,TRBJ1-2,TRBV25-1,TRBD1,CASSEFAGTGAGGYTF,TGTGCCAGCAGTGAATTCGCCGGGACAGGGGCCGGTGGCTACACCTTC
-,TRBJ1-6,TRBV30,TRBD1,CAWRQGTGSNSPLHF,TGTGCCTGGAGGCAGGGGACAGGGAGTAATTCACCCCTCCACTTT
-,TRBJ2-6,TRBV15,-,CATSRDLGSPPNSGANVLTF,TGTGCCACCAGCAGAGATTTGGGTAGTCCCCCCAACTCTGGGGCCAACGTCCTGACTTTC
-,TRBJ1-2,TRBV24-1,-,CATSDYRVGGYTF,TGTGCCACCAGTGACTACAGGGTTGGGGGCTACACCTTC
-,TRBJ2-3,TRBV24-1,TRBD1,CATRAGGQGRDTQYF,TGTGCCACACGGGCAGGTGGACAGGGAAGAGATACGCAGTATTTT
-,TRBJ2-3,TRBV20-1,-,CSALGDRAGDTQYF,TGCAGTGCCCTAGGTGACAGGGCGGGGGATACGCAGTATTTT
-,TRBJ1-2,TRBV6-5,TRBD1,CASSYSNRGDYGYTF,TGTGCCAGCAGTTACTCGAACAGGGGAGACTATGGCTACACCTTC
-,TRBJ2-2,TRBV27,TRBD1,CASSSYRGHTGELFF,TGTGCCAGCAGTTCCTACAGGGGGCACACCGGGGAGCTGTTTTTT
-,TRBJ2-3,TRBV12-3/TRBV12-4,TRBD1,CATTGSFTDTQYF,TGTGCCACGACAGGGTCTTTCACAGATACGCAGTATTTT
-,TRBJ2-2,TRBV7-9,-,CASSLDHGELFF,TGTGCCAGCAGCTTAGATCACGGGGAGCTGTTTTTT
-,TRBJ1-2,TRBV25-1,-,CASSDPGTPKGNGYTF,TGTGCCAGCAGTGATCCCGGGACACCTAAAGGCAATGGCTACACCTTC
-,TRBJ2-7,TRBV15,-,CATSRDFGGGEYEQYF,TGTGCCACCAGCAGAGATTTCGGGGGTGGCGAGTACGAGCAGTACTTC
-,TRBJ1-2,TRBV12-5,TRBD1,CASGLDRGGANYGYTF,TGTGCTAGTGGGTTGGACAGGGGAGGAGCTAACTATGGCTACACCTTC
-,TRBJ1-2,TRBV19,TRBD1,CASSPGTGRFGYTF,TGTGCCAGTAGTCCTGGGACAGGGCGTTTCGGCTACACCTTC
-,TRBJ2-5,TRBV4-1,TRBD2,CASSPSGGARETQYF,TGCGCCAGCAGCCCTAGCGGGGGGGCCAGGGAGACCCAGTACTTC
-,TRBJ2-7,TRBV2,-,CASSELNREQQYF,TGTGCCAGCAGCGAGCTTAACAGGGAGCAGCAGTACTTC
-,TRBJ2-3,TRBV20-1,-,CSARVGIAGSDTQYF,TGCAGTGCTAGAGTGGGGATAGCCGGGTCAGATACGCAGTATTTT
-,TRBJ1-5,TRBV6-1,-,CASRGGDQPQHF,TGTGCCAGCAGAGGGGGGGACCAGCCCCAGCATTTT
-,TRBJ1-2,TRBV5-4,TRBD1,CASSGAGTGLFTGYTF,TGTGCCAGCAGCGGAGCCGGGACAGGGCTTTTTACTGGCTACACCTTC
-,TRBJ2-2,TRBV11-3,TRBD1,CASDAGTGDPRATGELFF,TGTGCCAGCGATGCCGGGACAGGGGATCCGCGGGCCACCGGGGAGCTGTTTTTT
-,TRBJ1-2,TRBV20-1,TRBD1,CSADTGTGVYGYTF,TGCAGTGCGGACACCGGGACAGGAGTCTATGGCTACACCTTC
-,TRBJ1-3,TRBV5-1,-,CASSLIGVSGNTIYF,TGCGCCAGCAGCTTGATCGGGGTCTCTGGAAACACCATATATTTT
-,TRBJ1-1,TRBV7-9,-,CASSPKAGNTEAFF,TGTGCCAGCAGCCCAAAGGCTGGGAACACTGAAGCTTTCTTT
-,TRBJ1-1,TRBV10-3,-,CAIWDGMNTEAFF,TGTGCCATCTGGGACGGTATGAACACTGAAGCTTTCTTT
-,TRBJ2-2,TRBV7-9,-,CASSLGLPNTGELFF,TGTGCCAGCAGCCTGGGACTCCCGAACACCGGGGAGCTGTTTTTT
-,TRBJ1-1,TRBV24-1,-,CATSPAQGTEAFF,TGTGCCACCAGTCCGGCACAGGGCACTGAAGCTTTCTTT
-,TRBJ1-4,TRBV6-1,-,CASSTRGGDEKLFF,TGTGCCAGCAGTACCCGGGGGGGCGATGAAAAACTGTTTTTT
-,TRBJ2-3,TRBV6-5,-,CASSYGGGSDTQYF,TGTGCCAGCAGTTACGGAGGGGGCTCAGATACGCAGTATTTT
-,TRBJ1-3,TRBV6-2/TRBV6-3,-,CASTRGFGDTIYF,TGTGCCAGCACCAGGGGTTTTGGAGACACCATATATTTT
once,TRBJ2-2,TRBV7-9,-,CASSLGSNTGELFF,TGTGCCAGCAGCTTAGGCTCGAACACCGGGGAGCTGTTTTTT
-,TRBJ2-3,TRBV11-3,-,CASSSQQTGTQYF,TGTGCCAGCAGCTCACAACAAACCGGTACGCAGTATTTT
-,TRBJ1-2,TRBV2,-,CASTEGGRVNYGYTF,TGTGCCAGCACCGAGGGCGGCAGGGTAAACTATGGCTACACCTTC
-,TRBJ1-1,TRBV27,TRBD1,CASKRAGGGNTEAFF,TGTGCCAGCAAGAGGGCAGGGGGCGGGAACACTGAAGCTTTCTTT
-,TRBJ1-3,TRBV7-2,-,CASSPDSGNTIYF,TGTGCCAGCAGCCCCGATTCTGGAAACACCATATATTTT
-,TRBJ2-1,TRBV7-6,TRBD1,CASSLGKGQGYNEQFF,TGTGCCAGCAGCTTAGGGAAGGGACAGGGGTACAATGAGCAGTTCTTC